This T cell receptor (beta chain) is drawn from a study of OX40 agonist ivuxolimab in advanced cancers. The wider study: The study treated patients with ivuxolimab, an agonistic anti-OX40 (CD134) antibody. A mean age of roughly 60 years, range roughly 20 to 90, was recorded, and approximately 85% were male. Study-level results: CD8+ T cells were the subset that, on average, had more expanded clones than CD4+.

In regard to this clone: The antigen is undetermined.

The cohort excluded patients with autoimmune disease history or systemic immunosuppression. Some clones are missing from TCRdb's copy, which holds only in-frame ones; the method was immunoSEQ multiplex PCR. Of 100,000 to 150,000 clones in the sample, around 93% were seen once. From germline, CDR1 is MNHEY and CDR2 SMNVEV (reference sequence). The length of the CDR3 is 13 residues. The germline V and J ends were trimmed by 3 bases and 8 bases, with 11 bases remaining between them. The rearrangement uses TRBV27 and TRBJ2-1; the D is unclear. The source of this sequence is an adult with an advanced solid tumor such as melanoma, head and neck, liver or kidney cancer. This sample comprised CD4+ or CD8+ T cells sorted from blood, obtained in a trial of the OX40 agonist ivuxolimab. The CDR3 spells CASSFSESDEQFF. CDR3 coding DNA: TGTGCCAGCAGTTTCTCGGAGAGCGATGAGCAGTTCTTC.